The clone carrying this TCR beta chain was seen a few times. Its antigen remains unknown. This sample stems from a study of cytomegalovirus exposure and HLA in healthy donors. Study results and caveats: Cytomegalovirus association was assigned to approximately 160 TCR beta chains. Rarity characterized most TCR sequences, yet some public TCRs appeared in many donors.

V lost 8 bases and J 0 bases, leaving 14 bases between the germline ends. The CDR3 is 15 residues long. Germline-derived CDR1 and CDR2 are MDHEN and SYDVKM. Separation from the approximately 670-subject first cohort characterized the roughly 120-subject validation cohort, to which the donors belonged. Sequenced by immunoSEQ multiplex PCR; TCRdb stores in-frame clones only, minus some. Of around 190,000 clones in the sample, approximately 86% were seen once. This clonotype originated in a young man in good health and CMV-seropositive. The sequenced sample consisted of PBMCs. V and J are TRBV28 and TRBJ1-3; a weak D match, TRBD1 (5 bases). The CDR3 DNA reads TGTGCCAGCTTGGGACTACCACTCTCTGGAAACACCATATATTTT. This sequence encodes CASLGLPLSGNTIYF.